One and the same sample provided the 21 T cell receptor beta chains below, sequenced in a study of ipilimumab plus nivolumab after autologous stem cell transplantation. Sequencing was performed with immunoSEQ multiplex PCR; in TCRdb, only in-frame clones are kept and a portion is missing. Among some 43,000 clones listed, 88% were seen once. The sequencing here drew on PBMCs, taken in a trial of ipilimumab plus nivolumab as post-transplant consolidation. These receptors were collected from a male donor with multiple myeloma.

The genes are TRBV13 and TRBJ2-3; D possibly corresponds to TRBD2 (5 bases). The CDR3 spans 14 residues. CDR1 and CDR2 from the germline V gene are PRHDT and FYEKMQ (reference sequence). Trimming removed 3 bases at V and 1 base at J, with 8 bases between. CDR3 in DNA: TGTGCCAGCAGCTTGGACTTGGGCACAGATACGCAGTATTTT. It translates to CASSLDLGTDTQYF.

The rearrangement links TRBV4-1 to TRBJ2-2; 9 bases match TRBD1. Trimming cost V 3 bases and J 2 bases; bases outside gene matches: 7. Germline loops: CDR1 MGHRA, CDR2 YSYEKL. The CDR3 totals 17 residues. The CDR3 spells CASSQPRDRDNTGELFF. The CDR3 nucleotides read TGCGCCAGCAGCCAGCCCCGGGACAGGGATAACACCGGGGAGCTGTTTTTT.

This chain links TRBV6-5 with TRBJ2-3; D unresolved. V lost 3 bases and J lost 2, with 9 bases in between. The CDR3 consists of 14 residues. Germline V gene sequence: CDR1 MNHEY, CDR2 SVGAGI. CDR3 sequence: CASSYSVATDTQYF. The CDR3 DNA reads as TGTGCCAGCAGTTATTCGGTGGCCACAGATACGCAGTATTTT.

The chain recombines TRBV7-2 with TRBJ1-5; 9 bases are shared with TRBD1. The length of the CDR3 is 15 residues. Germline V CDR1 and CDR2: SGHTA, FQGNSA. V lost 7 bases, J lost 1 base, and 5 bases stayed unmatched. In DNA, the CDR3 is TGTGCCAGCAATCTACAGGGGGCAAGCAATCAGCCCCAGCATTTT. It translates to CASNLQGASNQPQHF.

The chain joins TRBV2 to TRBJ2-3, with a weak D call TRBD2 (6 bases). This CDR3 region has 14 residues. Trimming took off 3 bases at V and 4 bases at J, with 11 bases between the two ends. Germline loops: CDR1 SNHLY, CDR2 FYNNEI. The CDR3 loop is CASSDGGGSDTQYF. CDR3 coding DNA: TGTGCCAGCAGTGACGGAGGAGGGTCAGATACGCAGTATTTT. The full variable domain, completed using reference TRBV2 and TRBJ2-3, is EPEVTQTPSHQVTQMGQEVILRCVPISNHLYFYWYRQILGQKVEFLVSFYNNEISEKSEIFDDQFSVERPDGSNFTLKIRSTKLEDSAMYFCASSDGGGSDTQYFGPGTRLTVL.

The J gene is TRBJ1-5, the V gene TRBV30; D gene unclear. CDR1 GTSNPN and CDR2 SVGIG come from the germline V gene (reference sequence). V lost 0 bases and J lost 0, with 6 bases in between. The CDR3 totals 14 residues. CDR3 bases: TGTGCCTGGAGTGTACTCAATAGCAATCAGCCCCAGCATTTT. Translating gives CAWSVLNSNQPQHF.

This chain connects TRBV4-2 to TRBJ1-3; D call uncertain. Germline V gene sequence: CDR1 LGHNA, CDR2 YNFKEQ. V was cut by 0 bases and J by 5 bases, with 11 bases left in between. The CDR3 sequence is 15 residues long. CDR3 sequence: CASSQDVARRNTIYF. The CDR3 nucleotides are TGTGCCAGCAGCCAAGATGTGGCTCGCCGAAACACCATATATTTT.

This clone was detected only once. In DNA form, the CDR3 reads TGTGCCAGCAGCGTAGGAAAGACTAGCGGGTGGGGGGATACGCAGTATTTT. It encodes CASSVGKTSGWGDTQYF. This chain connects TRBV9 to TRBJ2-3; 10 bases map to TRBD2. V shed 0 bases, J shed 6 bases, and the junction held 10 bases outside the gene matches. The CDR3 contains 17 residues. Germline V gives CDR1 SGDLS, CDR2 YYNGEE.

This clone was seen a handful of times. The chain has TRBV19 and TRBJ1-3; the D gene is possibly TRBD1 (5 bases). The ends were cut back, 10 bases at V and 3 bases at J, with 13 bases in the middle. The CDR3 totals 13 residues. Per germline, CDR1 LNHDA and CDR2 SQIVND (reference sequence). The CDR3 DNA reads TGTGCCACCAGGGTGGCAGGTGGAAACACCATATATTTT. It is translated as CATRVAGGNTIYF.

This clone came up a few times. The rearrangement uses TRBV7-6 and TRBJ2-1, with TRBD1 matching 9 bases. Germline assignment: CDR1 SGHVS and CDR2 FNYEAQ. After removal of 4 bases from V and 5 bases from J, the junction contained 6 bases not matched to a gene. The CDR3 is made up of 15 amino acids. As DNA, the CDR3 is TGTGCCAGCAGCTCAACAGGGGGCCGCAACAATGAGCAGTTCTTC. This gives the protein CASSSTGGRNNEQFF.

The rearrangement joins TRBV29-1 to TRBJ1-3, with D possibly being TRBD1 (6 bases). The germline gives CDR1 SQVTM, CDR2 ANQGSEA. The CDR3 contains 16 residues. Deletions cut 7 bases from V and 2 bases from J, with 21 bases between. CDR3 nucleotide sequence: TGCAGCGCCCAAACGAATCAAAGGGGGACTGGAAACACCATATATTTT. Amino acid sequence: CSAQTNQRGTGNTIYF.

This chain connects TRBV12-5 to TRBJ2-3; tentatively, D is TRBD1 (6 bases). Germline lookup yields CDR1 LGHNT and CDR2 FRNRAP. Deletions cut 1 base from V and 5 bases from J, with 16 bases between. CDR3 length: 16 residues. The CDR3 nucleotides are TGTGCTAGTGGTTTGGATGTCAGGGGAATTGGAGATACGCAGTATTTT. Encoded protein: CASGLDVRGIGDTQYF.

The chain carries TRBV19 and TRBJ2-6; 8 nucleotides agree with TRBD1. The V gene end was trimmed by 4 bases and the J gene end by 3 bases; junction bases not matched to a gene: 5. The CDR3 loop spans 16 amino acids. CDR1 is LNHDA and CDR2 is SQIVND in the germline V gene (reference sequence). The CDR3 coding sequence is TGTGCCAGTAGTACCCAGGGGGCCGGTGGGGCCAACGTCCTGACTTTC. Protein: CASSTQGAGGANVLTF.

The chain uses TRBV19 and TRBJ2-7, with 11 positions matching TRBD2. The CDR3 loop spans 15 amino acids. Germline assignment: CDR1 LNHDA and CDR2 SQIVND (reference sequence). Trimming cost V 5 bases and J 3 bases; bases outside gene matches: 6. CDR3 loop: CASSQILAGDYEQYF. The CDR3, as DNA: TGTGCCAGTAGTCAAATACTAGCGGGAGACTACGAGCAGTACTTC.

This clone has a handful of counts. The chain combines TRBV9 with TRBJ2-7; the D gene is possibly TRBD2 (5 bases). Trimming left V 3 bases short and J 3 bases short, with 10 bases between. Germline V gene lookup returns CDR1 SGDLS and CDR2 YYNGEE. This CDR3 region has 13 residues. The CDR3 DNA sequence: TGTGCCAGCAGCGGATCGGGGTTCTACGAGCAGTACTTC. It codes for CASSGSGFYEQYF.

V usage is TRBV27 and J usage is TRBJ2-7; D is unclear. Trimming took off 3 bases at V and 1 base at J, with 7 bases between the two ends. CDR3 length equals 13 residues. CDR1 and CDR2 (germline): MNHEY, SMNVEV (reference sequence). The CDR3 here is CASSLHHSYEQYF. In DNA form, the CDR3 reads TGTGCCAGCAGTTTGCACCATTCCTACGAGCAGTACTTC.

This clone was seen just once. V usage is TRBV27 and J usage is TRBJ1-5, with D perhaps TRBD1 (6 bases). Germline V gene data show CDR1 as MNHEY and CDR2 as SMNVEV (reference sequence). This CDR3 contains 13 residues. V lost 4 bases and J 7 bases, leaving 11 bases between the germline ends. CDR3 amino acids: CASSYTGNQPQHF. The DNA for the CDR3 is TGTGCCAGCAGTTATACAGGGAACCAGCCCCAGCATTTT.

The chain employs TRBV27 and TRBJ2-7; 8 bases fit TRBD1. This CDR3 spans 15 amino acids. Germline trimming cut 3 bases from V and 4 bases from J; bases unmatched to any gene: 8. Per the germline V gene, CDR1 is MNHEY and CDR2 is SMNVEV (reference sequence). The CDR3 bases are TGTGCCAGCAGTTTGCGGCAGGGGGCAGCTTACGAGCAGTACTTC. It translates to CASSLRQGAAYEQYF.

The chain is built from TRBV30 and TRBJ1-2; 11 bases match TRBD1. Germline V CDR1 and CDR2: GTSNPN, SVGIG (reference sequence). The CDR3 runs to 13 residues. The V segment lost 1 base and the J segment 8 bases; nucleotides outside the gene matches: 3. The CDR3 region is CAWSDGTGGGYTF. Written as DNA, the CDR3 is TGTGCCTGGAGTGATGGGACAGGGGGAGGCTACACCTTC.

The CDR3 spells CASSQNLISGNTIYF. Here the CDR3 DNA reads TGTGCCAGCAGCCAAAACCTGATCTCTGGAAACACCATATATTTT. The rearrangement uses TRBV7-9 and TRBJ1-3, with unresolved D. Germline assignment: CDR1 SEHNR and CDR2 FQNEAQ (reference sequence). Between the trimmed V and J ends, which lost 5 bases and 0 bases, there was a span of 11 bases. The CDR3 contains 15 residues.

CDR3 sequence: CASMPGQQETQYF. The CDR3 DNA follows: TGTGCCAGCATGCCGGGACAACAAGAGACCCAGTACTTC. The V and J genes are TRBV6-1 and TRBJ2-5, with D tentatively TRBD1 (6 bases). The germline V gene encodes CDR1 MNHNS and CDR2 SASEGT. This CDR3 has 13 amino acids. V was cut by 7 bases and J by 2 bases, with 11 bases left in between.